The present TCR beta chain was sequenced within a study of blood T cell repertoires in COVID-19. V lost 7 bases, J lost 9 bases, and 19 bases lay in between. The germline CDR1 and CDR2 sequences are MNHEY and SMNVEV (reference sequence). The CDR3 extends over 14 amino acids. This clone was detected a few times. The data were produced by immunoSEQ multiplex PCR, yet TCRdb's version contains in-frame clones alone and is incomplete. The sample yields roughly 42,000 clones, approximately 81% seen once. The V and J genes are TRBV27 and TRBJ2-1; weak D call: TRBD1 (6 bases). Sequenced: peripheral blood. The source of this sequence is a woman aged 70 to 79 in a cohort sampled during active COVID-19. CDR3: CASTIGLTGIEQFF. DNA for the CDR3: TGTGCCAGCACCATTGGCCTTACAGGGATTGAGCAGTTCTTC.